The entry below gives a single T cell receptor beta chain sequence along with its context. Its antigen is unknown. The data originate from a study of shared clonotypes between healthy human individuals. The repertoire was sequenced with immunoSEQ multiplex PCR; TCRdb's copy has only in-frame clones and lacks some. This table holds a few million clones, approximately 90% found once. Each of the donors was a healthy adult who was HIV-negative and had not had a recent acute infection or vaccination. Every donor was a Caucasian adult from Nashville, Tennessee. CDR1 and CDR2 (germline): SGHTA, FQGNSA. V lost 1 base to trimming and J lost 2 bases, with 10 bases between them. The length of the CDR3 is 15 residues. Study-level results: Estimated richness values were generally larger in naive subsets than in memory subsets.

This clonotype was sampled from a man between 18 and 35 years old in good health. Some clones in this sample may be carry-over from other donors' samples. Input material: naive CD4+ T cells from PBMCs. Subset defined: CD45RA+ positively selected. The chain uses TRBV7-2 and TRBJ2-3; possible D gene TRBD2, 5 bases. The DNA of the CDR3 is TGTGCCAGCAGCTTAGAGCGGCAGATCACAGATACGCAGTATTTT. It yields the protein CASSLERQITDTQYF.